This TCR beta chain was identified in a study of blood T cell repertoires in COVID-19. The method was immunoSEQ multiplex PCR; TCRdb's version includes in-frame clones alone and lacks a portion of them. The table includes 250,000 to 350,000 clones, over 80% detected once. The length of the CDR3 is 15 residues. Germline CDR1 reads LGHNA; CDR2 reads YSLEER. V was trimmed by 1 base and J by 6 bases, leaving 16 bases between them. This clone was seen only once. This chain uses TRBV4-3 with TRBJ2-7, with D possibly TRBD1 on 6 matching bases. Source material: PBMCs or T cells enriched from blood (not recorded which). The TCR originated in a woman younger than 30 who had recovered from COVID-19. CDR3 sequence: CASSQGPLQTGEQYF. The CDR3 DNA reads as TGCGCCAGCAGCCAAGGGCCCCTACAGACAGGCGAGCAGTACTTC.